These 5 T cell receptor beta chains originate from one sample sequenced in a study of T-cell memory formation after mild COVID-19. MiXCR, run by TCRdb on the 5' RACE reads, gives a single entry per CDR3 protein. The data contain about 360,000 distinct CDR3 sequences, about an eighth of them singletons. The sample taken for sequencing was PBMCs or a T cell subset sorted from them (not recorded which). Receptors originate from a man aged 18 to 30 who had mild COVID-19 (a few samples of this study predate the infection). Cell type and time point are not known.

The chain is built from TRBV24-1 and TRBJ1-2; 7 nucleotides align to TRBD1. The CDR3 runs 14 residues. The germline V gene has CDR1 KGHDR and CDR2 SFDVKD. Unmatched junction bases numbered 7, after V lost 9 bases and J lost 1 base. The CDR3 bases are TGTGCCACCTCTGAAACAGGGGTTAACTATGGCTACACCTTC. It is translated as CATSETGVNYGYTF.

This clonotype was detected only a few times. The chain has TRBV7-2 and TRBJ2-7, with TRBD2 matching over 7 bases. Germline V lookup: CDR1 SGHTA, CDR2 FQGNSA. CDR3 length equals 15 residues. V gave up 1 base and J gave up 4 bases; unmatched junction bases: 7. The CDR3 nucleotides read TGTGCCAGCAGCTTAGGCGGGGGAGTTGTTTACGAGCAGTACGTC. Residues: CASSLGGGVVYEQYV.

This chain joins TRBV20-1 and TRBJ1-2, with TRBD1 matching 7 bases. The CDR3 runs 12 residues. Germline loops: CDR1 DFQATT, CDR2 SNEGSKA (reference sequence). CDR3 nucleotides: TGCAGGGCCCTCAGGGGGAACTATGGCTACACCTTC. Protein: CRALRGNYGYTF.

The chain couples TRBV7-8 to TRBJ1-2, with TRBD1 identical over 10 bases. The CDR3 consists of 15 residues. V lost 5 bases and J lost 8; bases outside the gene matches: 11. From germline, CDR1 is SGHVS and CDR2 FQNEAQ. CDR3 sequence (DNA): TGTGCCAGCAGCCCACGGGACAGGGGACTCGCCGGCTACACCTTC. Translating it yields CASSPRDRGLAGYTF. The variable domain in full, with the rest retrieved from reference TRBV7-8 and TRBJ1-2, is GAGVSQSPRYKVAKRGQDVALRCDPISGHVSLFWYQQALGQGPEFLTYFQNEAQLDKSGLPSDRFFAERPEGSVSTLKIQRTQQEDSAVYLCASSPRDRGLAGYTFGSGTRLTVV.

Many counts were recorded for this clonotype. This sequence joins TRBV19 and TRBJ1-1; D gene ambiguous. Per the germline V gene, CDR1 is LNHDA and CDR2 is SQIVND (reference sequence). V lost 6 bases and J 2 bases, leaving 10 bases between the germline ends. This CDR3 has 13 amino acids. The CDR3 loop reads CASSRGVNTEAFF. CDR3 in DNA: TGTGCCAGTAGCCGCGGGGTTAACACTGAAGCTTTCTTT.